This T cell receptor beta chain was identified in a study of monozygotic twins with inflammatory bowel disease. Study findings and constraints: Those with IBD had lower TCRbeta diversity (inverse Simpson) than their healthy co-twins did. Discordant twins showed the same repertoire similarity as concordant twins, possibly from limited power.

The length of the CDR3 is 14 residues. Germline V gene lookup returns CDR1 SGHVS and CDR2 FNYEAQ. TCRdb re-called the 5' RACE reads; one entry per CDR3 protein, DNA not given. This repertoire includes over 110,000 distinct CDR3 sequences. Note on this clonotype: Its antigen remains unidentified.

The sample was blood. The rearrangement links TRBV7-6 to TRBJ2-7. The receptor's source is a human donor with ulcerative colitis or Crohn's disease, or a healthy co-twin of an affected twin (not recorded which). CDR3 sequence: CASSLGLGSYEQYF.